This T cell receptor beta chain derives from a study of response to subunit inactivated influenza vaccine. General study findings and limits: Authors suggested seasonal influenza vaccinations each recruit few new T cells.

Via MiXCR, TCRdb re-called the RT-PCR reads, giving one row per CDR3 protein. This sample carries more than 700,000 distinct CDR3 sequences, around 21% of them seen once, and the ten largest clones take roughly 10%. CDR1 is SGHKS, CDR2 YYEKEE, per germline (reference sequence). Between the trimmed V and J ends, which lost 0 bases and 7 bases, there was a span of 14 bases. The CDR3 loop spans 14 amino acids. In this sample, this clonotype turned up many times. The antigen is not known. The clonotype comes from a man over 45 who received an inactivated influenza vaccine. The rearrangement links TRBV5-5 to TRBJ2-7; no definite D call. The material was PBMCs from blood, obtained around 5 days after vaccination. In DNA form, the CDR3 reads TGTGCCAGCAGCTTGGAAGAATTTTTTGGGGAGCAGTACTTC. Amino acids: CASSLEEFFGEQYF.